This T cell receptor beta chain was sequenced during a study of shared clonotypes between healthy human individuals. Assay: immunoSEQ multiplex PCR; the TCRdb copy retains only in-frame clones and omits some. The sample has about 700,000 clones, around two thirds seen once. The CDR3 totals 13 residues. Germline assignment: CDR1 MGHRA and CDR2 YSYEKL. V was cut by 4 bases and J by 11 bases, with 14 bases left in between. This clonotype originated in a young woman in good health. Sequenced material: memory CD4+ T cells sorted from blood. Stated subset: CD45RA-negative fraction. The chain uses TRBV4-1 and TRBJ1-4; tentatively, D is TRBD1 (5 bases). CDR3 nucleotide sequence: TGCGCCAGCAGCCTTCCCGGGGGAGTTAAACTGTTTTTT. Translating it yields CASSLPGGVKLFF.